The 29 T cell receptor beta chains below all came from one sample that was sequenced in a study of control samples from healthy donors and cancer patients. Using immunoSEQ multiplex PCR, the repertoire was profiled, and TCRdb retains in-frame clones only, with some absent. The sample lists 150,000 to 200,000 clones; about 90% were seen once. Sequenced sample: blood. These receptors originate from a man aged 25 to 40 in good health.

V gene TRBV6-6 combines with J gene TRBJ2-7; D remains unclear. Germline assignment: CDR1 MNHNY and CDR2 SVGAGI (reference sequence). This CDR3 has 13 amino acids. V dropped 0 bases and J dropped 2 bases, with 5 bases sitting between them. As DNA, the CDR3 is TGTGCCAGCAGTTACTCTTCCCCCTACGAGCAGTACTTC. Its protein is CASSYSSPYEQYF.

This chain connects TRBV29-1 to TRBJ1-1, with TRBD1 matching 8 bases. The CDR3 length is 13 residues. From germline, CDR1 is SQVTM and CDR2 ANQGSEA. V was clipped by 6 bases and J by 4 bases; unmatched bases: 7. Here the CDR3 reads CSVITGGGTEAFF. CDR3 coding DNA: TGCAGCGTGATAACAGGGGGAGGCACTGAAGCTTTCTTT. The variable domain in full, completed from reference TRBV29-1 and TRBJ1-1, reads SAVISQKPSRDICQRGTSLTIQCQVDSQVTMMFWYRQQPGQSLTLIATANQGSEATYESGFVIDKFPISRPNLTFSTLTVSNMSPEDSSIYLCSVITGGGTEAFFGQGTRLTVV.

V is TRBV11-2 and J is TRBJ2-7; 8 bases agree with TRBD2. This CDR3 region has 14 residues. Germline CDR1 SGHAT, CDR2 FQNNGV. J was trimmed by 0 bases and V by 4 bases; bases with no gene match: 2. CDR3 protein: CASSSSGHSYEQYF. The CDR3 bases are TGTGCCAGCAGCTCTAGCGGGCACTCCTACGAGCAGTACTTC.

This clone came up once. The genes are TRBV5-4 and TRBJ2-2; D unclear. CDR1 SGHNT and CDR2 YYREEE come from the germline V gene (reference sequence). V lost 4 bases to trimming and J lost 0 bases, with 10 bases between them. The length of the CDR3 is 15 residues. The CDR3 sequence: CASSPPPPNTGELFF. CDR3 bases: TGTGCCAGCAGCCCACCACCCCCGAACACCGGGGAGCTGTTTTTT.

This clone came up once. This sequence joins TRBV5-1 and TRBJ1-2; D might be TRBD1 (5 bases). The germline gives CDR1 SGHRS, CDR2 YFSETQ. Deletions cut 3 bases from V and 7 bases from J, with 13 bases between. This CDR3 is built from 13 residues. In DNA, the CDR3 is TGCGCCAGCAGCTCAACGGGGGAGCGTGGCTACACCTTC. This translates into CASSSTGERGYTF.

This chain connects TRBV11-2 to TRBJ2-5; TRBD2 might be the D (6 bases). V was trimmed by 5 bases and J by 1 base, leaving 20 bases between them. This CDR3 is 17 amino acids long. CDR1 is SGHAT, CDR2 FQNNGV, per germline. CDR3 coding DNA: TGTGCCAGCAGCACCGCCCTTAGCGGAGGGGTCCAAGAGACCCAGTACTTC. Protein product: CASSTALSGGVQETQYF.

The rearrangement links TRBV2 to TRBJ2-2; 9 positions match TRBD1. Germline V gene sequence: CDR1 SNHLY, CDR2 FYNNEI. Unmatched junction bases numbered 5, after V lost 5 bases and J lost 7 bases. The CDR3 extends over 14 amino acids. The CDR3 DNA is TGTGCCAGCAGTACAGGGGGCGGGTTCGGGGAGCTGTTTTTT. The encoded protein is CASSTGGGFGELFF. Full variable domain (outside the CDR3, taken from reference TRBV2 and TRBJ2-2): EPEVTQTPSHQVTQMGQEVILRCVPISNHLYFYWYRQILGQKVEFLVSFYNNEISEKSEIFDDQFSVERPDGSNFTLKIRSTKLEDSAMYFCASSTGGGFGELFFGEGSRLTVL.

This clone was detected a few times. The chain links TRBV9 to TRBJ1-5; D is unclear. The CDR3 is made up of 13 amino acids. Germline CDR1 is SGDLS and CDR2 is YYNGEE. Trimming took 4 bases from V and 2 from J, leaving 7 bases between them. The CDR3 loop reads CASSFNGNQPQHF. The CDR3 DNA follows: TGTGCCAGCAGCTTCAATGGCAATCAGCCCCAGCATTTT.

The chain has TRBV4-1 and TRBJ1-2; no reliable D call. Between the trimmed V and J ends, which lost 0 bases and 7 bases, there was a span of 18 bases. This CDR3 contains 16 residues. Germline CDR1 MGHRA, CDR2 YSYEKL. CDR3 DNA: TGCGCCAGCAGCCAAGATAATTTGCGGCGGCTCACTGGCTACACCTTC. The encoded protein is CASSQDNLRRLTGYTF.

The chain links TRBV6-6 to TRBJ1-5, with D maybe TRBD1 (6 bases). Trimming pared 5 bases from V and 7 bases from J, leaving 15 bases between. The CDR3 has 14 amino acids. The germline CDR1 and CDR2 sequences are MNHNY and SVGAGI (reference sequence). The CDR3 sequence: CASSPLTGIQPQHF. The CDR3 DNA reads as TGTGCCAGCAGTCCCTTGACAGGTATCCAGCCCCAGCATTTT.

The chain recombines TRBV2 with TRBJ1-2; 10 bases are a match to TRBD1. The CDR3 contains 14 residues. In germline, CDR1 is SNHLY, CDR2 FYNNEI. The trim removed 11 bases at V and 4 bases at J, leaving 10 bases unmatched. In nucleotides, the CDR3 is TGTGCCGATTCCCCGACAGGGGGCTCCTATGGCTACACCTTC. Translation gives CADSPTGGSYGYTF.

This sequence joins TRBV29-1 and TRBJ2-3; D remains ambiguous. The V gene's germline CDR1 is SQVTM and CDR2 ANQGSEA. V was pared by 3 bases and J by 0 bases, with 13 bases between. This CDR3 has 15 amino acids. CDR3 in amino acids: CSVEELAESTDTQYF. In DNA, the CDR3 is TGCAGCGTTGAGGAATTAGCCGAGAGCACAGATACGCAGTATTTT.

The V gene is TRBV25-1, the J gene TRBJ1-2; unclear D gene. With 6 bases removed from V and 8 bases from J, the gap between germline ends came to 16 bases. CDR1 and CDR2 (germline): MGHDK, SYGVNS. The CDR3 consists of 13 residues. CDR3 sequence: CASRIEESGGYTF. The DNA for the CDR3 is TGTGCCAGCAGAATAGAAGAATCCGGGGGCTACACCTTC.

CDR3 in amino acids: CASSFRITYEQYF. Written as DNA, the CDR3 is TGTGCCAGCAGTTTTCGAATTACGTACGAGCAGTACTTC. The chain has TRBV12-3 or TRBV12-4 and TRBJ2-7; D not certain. V dropped 3 bases and J dropped 4 bases, with 10 bases sitting between them. The length of the CDR3 is 13 residues.

V gene TRBV7-8 combines with J gene TRBJ2-5; unclear D gene. Trimming removed 3 bases from V and 4 bases from J, with 6 bases in between. The CDR3 has 12 residues. CDR1 SGHVS and CDR2 FQNEAQ come from the germline V gene. CDR3 region: CASSLVRETQYF. The CDR3, as DNA: TGTGCCAGCAGCTTGGTGAGAGAGACCCAGTACTTC.

The rearrangement links TRBV2 to TRBJ2-7; 7 bases map to TRBD2. The germline V gene encodes CDR1 SNHLY and CDR2 FYNNEI. Germline trimming cut 8 bases from V and 3 bases from J; bases unmatched to any gene: 7. There are 13 residues in the CDR3. The CDR3 loop reads CASSLRGSYEQYF. CDR3 in DNA: TGTGCCAGCTCATTGCGGGGGAGCTACGAGCAGTACTTC.

The gene calls are TRBV5-1 and TRBJ2-7; 8 nucleotides line up with TRBD1. The J segment lost 3 bases and the V segment lost 2 bases, leaving 7 bases of the junction unmatched. The V gene's germline CDR1 is SGHRS and CDR2 YFSETQ. The CDR3 loop spans 15 amino acids. CDR3 in DNA: TGCGCCAGCAGCTTCCAATCCAGGGGGCGCTACGAGCAGTACTTC. Its protein is CASSFQSRGRYEQYF.

This chain uses TRBV7-3 with TRBJ2-2; TRBD2 aligns across 9 bases. Germline lookup yields CDR1 SGHTA and CDR2 FQGTGA. Losses at the gene ends were 5 bases for V and 5 bases for J; bases not matched to a gene: 6. This CDR3 comprises 15 residues. In DNA, the CDR3 is TGTGCCAGCAGCATCTTAGCGGGAGATACCGGGGAGCTGTTTTTT. Protein sequence: CASSILAGDTGELFF. Together with reference TRBV7-3 and TRBJ2-2, the CDR3 gives the full variable domain: GAGVSQTPSNKVTEKGKYVELRCDPISGHTALYWYRQSLGQGPEFLIYFQGTGAADDSGLPNDRFFAVRPEGSVSTLKIQRTERGDSAVYLCASSILAGDTGELFFGEGSRLTVL.

This sequence joins TRBV3-1 (or the pseudogene TRBV3-2) and TRBJ1-6, with D possibly matching TRBD1 (5 bases). The germline V gene encodes CDR1 LGHDT and CDR2 YNNKEL (reference sequence). V was trimmed by 3 bases and J by 10 bases, leaving 13 bases between them. The CDR3 covers 14 residues. Written as DNA, the CDR3 is TGTGCCAGCAGCCATCTTCCAGGGAACTCACCCCTCCACTTT. Translating it yields CASSHLPGNSPLHF.

This rearrangement joins TRBV6-5 to TRBJ1-1; possibly TRBD1 for D (5 bases). CDR1 is MNHEY and CDR2 is SVGAGI in the germline V gene. The germline V and J ends were trimmed by 2 bases and 3 bases, with 7 bases remaining between them. The CDR3 is made up of 13 amino acids. The CDR3 DNA follows: TGTGCCAGCAGTTACCAGGGCGACACTGAAGCTTTCTTT. Translation: CASSYQGDTEAFF.

This clone was observed once. The V and J genes are TRBV11-2 and TRBJ1-4, with TRBD1 matching 10 bases. The CDR3 consists of 18 residues. CDR1 is SGHAT and CDR2 is FQNNGV in the germline V gene. V was pared by 0 bases and J by 3 bases, with 7 bases of the junction left unmatched. The DNA of the CDR3 is TGTGCCAGCAGCTTAGATCGGACAGGGGGGGAGGCTAATGAAAAACTGTTTTTT. This gives the protein CASSLDRTGGEANEKLFF.

On this clone itself: Other nucleotide sequences from this sample produce the same CDR3. This chain uses TRBV9 with TRBJ2-7, with D possibly matching TRBD1 (6 bases). V was trimmed by 0 bases and J by 0 bases, leaving 7 bases between them. The CDR3 extends over 14 amino acids. The V gene's germline CDR1 is SGDLS and CDR2 YYNGEE. The CDR3 DNA reads TGTGCCAGCAGCGTAGTGGACAGCTCCTACGAGCAGTACTTC. Encoded protein: CASSVVDSSYEQYF.

This chain's CDR3 is CASQGAGLGTLNYNEQFF. The CDR3, as DNA: TGTGCCAGCCAGGGAGCGGGGTTAGGGACATTGAATTACAATGAGCAGTTCTTC. The chain employs TRBV27 and TRBJ2-1; D possibly corresponds to TRBD2 (7 bases). This CDR3 is 18 amino acids long. V shed 8 bases and J shed 4 bases, with 27 bases lying between them. CDR1 MNHEY and CDR2 SMNVEV come from the germline V gene (reference sequence).

The rearrangement joins TRBV27 to TRBJ1-5; D remains ambiguous. V lost 6 bases to trimming and J lost 2 bases, with 5 bases between them. CDR3 length equals 12 residues. Germline CDR1 is MNHEY and CDR2 is SMNVEV (reference sequence). The CDR3 sequence is CASRVGNQPQHF. The CDR3 nucleotides read TGTGCCAGCAGGGTCGGCAATCAGCCCCAGCATTTT.

The chain is built from TRBV24-1 and TRBJ1-5, with D possibly being TRBD1 (5 bases). CDR1 and CDR2 from the germline V gene are KGHDR and SFDVKD. This CDR3 is 14 amino acids long. Trimming removed 12 bases at V and 7 bases at J, with 21 bases between. The DNA of the CDR3 is TGTGCCTCCCGGTCAGGGATATTAGAACAGCCCCAGCATTTT. It specifies CASRSGILEQPQHF.

The J gene is TRBJ2-3, the V gene TRBV6-5; a possible D gene is TRBD2 (6 bases). Per the germline V gene, CDR1 is MNHEY and CDR2 is SVGAGI. The V gene lost 8 bases and the J gene lost 0 bases, with 15 bases spanning the gap. The CDR3 sequence is 15 residues long. The CDR3 nucleotides read TGTGCCAGCCGCGATGGCGGGACTAGCACAGATACGCAGTATTTT. Its protein product is CASRDGGTSTDTQYF.

The chain employs TRBV4-3 and TRBJ1-3; no reliable D call. Per germline, CDR1 LGHNA and CDR2 YSLEER. Trimming took off 1 base at V and 1 base at J, with 14 bases between the two ends. The CDR3 contains 17 residues. DNA of the CDR3: TGCGCCAGCAGCCAAGGCCTAAGTGGGTCGTCTGGAAACACCATATATTTT. Its protein product is CASSQGLSGSSGNTIYF.

The chain recombines TRBV27 with TRBJ1-6; 7 bases fit TRBD1. CDR3 length: 17 residues. V dropped 2 bases and J dropped 6; count of bases not matched to a gene: 10. Germline-derived CDR1 and CDR2 are MNHEY and SMNVEV (reference sequence). This CDR3 reads CASSLNSPQGPNSPLHF. As DNA, the CDR3 is TGTGCCAGCAGTTTAAATTCCCCACAGGGGCCTAATTCACCCCTCCACTTT.

The J gene is TRBJ2-7, the V gene TRBV25-1; D unresolved. V gave up 4 bases and J gave up 5 bases, with 9 bases separating them. The CDR3 is 12 amino acids. In germline, CDR1 is MGHDK, CDR2 SYGVNS. Here the CDR3 reads CASSVGLNEQYF. As DNA, the CDR3 is TGTGCCAGCAGTGTAGGTCTTAACGAGCAGTACTTC.